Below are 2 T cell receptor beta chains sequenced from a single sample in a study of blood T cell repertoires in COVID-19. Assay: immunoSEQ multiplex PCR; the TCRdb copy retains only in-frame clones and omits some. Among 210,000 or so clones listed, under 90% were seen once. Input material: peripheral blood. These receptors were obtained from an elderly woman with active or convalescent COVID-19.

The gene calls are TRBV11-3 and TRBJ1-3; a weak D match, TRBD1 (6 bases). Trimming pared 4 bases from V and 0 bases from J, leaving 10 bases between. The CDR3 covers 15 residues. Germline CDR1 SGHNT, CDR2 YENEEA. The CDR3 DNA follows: TGTGCCAGCAGCTCTAGACAGGACTCTGGAAACACCATATATTTT. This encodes CASSSRQDSGNTIYF.

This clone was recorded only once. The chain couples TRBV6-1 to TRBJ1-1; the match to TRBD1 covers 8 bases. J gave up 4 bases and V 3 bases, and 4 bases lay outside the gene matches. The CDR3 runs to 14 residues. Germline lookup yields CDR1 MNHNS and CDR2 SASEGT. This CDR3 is CASSDLTGATEAFF. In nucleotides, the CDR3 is TGTGCCAGCAGTGACCTGACAGGGGCCACTGAAGCTTTCTTT.